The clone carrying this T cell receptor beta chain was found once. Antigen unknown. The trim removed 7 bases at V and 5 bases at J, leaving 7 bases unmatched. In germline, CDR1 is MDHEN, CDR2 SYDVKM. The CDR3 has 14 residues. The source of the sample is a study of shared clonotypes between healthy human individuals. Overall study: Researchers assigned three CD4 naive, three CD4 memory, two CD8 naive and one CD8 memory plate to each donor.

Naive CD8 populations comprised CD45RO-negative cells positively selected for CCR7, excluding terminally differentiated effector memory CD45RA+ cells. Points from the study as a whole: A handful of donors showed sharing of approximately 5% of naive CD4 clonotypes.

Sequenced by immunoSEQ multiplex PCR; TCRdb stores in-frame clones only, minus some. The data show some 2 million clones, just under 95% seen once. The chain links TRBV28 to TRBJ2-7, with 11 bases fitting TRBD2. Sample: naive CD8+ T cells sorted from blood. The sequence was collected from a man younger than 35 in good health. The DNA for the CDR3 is TGTGCCAGCACCCGACTAGCGGGATTCAACGAGCAGTACTTC. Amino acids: CASTRLAGFNEQYF. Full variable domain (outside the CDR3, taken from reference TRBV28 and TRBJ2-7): DVKVTQSSRYLVKRTGEKVFLECVQDMDHENMFWYRQDPGLGLRLIYFSYDVKMKEKGDIPEGYSVSREKKERFSLILESASTNQTSMYLCASTRLAGFNEQYFGPGTRLTVT.